The count of the clone carrying this TCR beta chain is one. Its antigen remains unknown. The data are from a study of blood T cells in healthy people across ages. Study results and caveats: Possibly, changes in expanded clonotypes were confounded because donor CMV status was unknown.

Per germline, CDR1 SEHNR and CDR2 FQNEAQ (reference sequence). V lost 5 bases, J lost 1 base, and 17 bases lay in between. The length of the CDR3 is 16 residues. A second PCR, run for roughly 7 to 12 cycles, used a sample-barcoded 5' primer plus a J-beta primer mix. Each of the samples gave a minimum of 2.5 million paired-end reads that contained CDR3. A single record per CDR3 protein comes from TCRdb applying MiXCR to the 5' RACE reads. The sample has 1.5 million to 2 million distinct CDR3 sequences; 30% to 40% are singletons. The chain uses TRBV7-9 and TRBJ2-5; D tentatively fits TRBD1 or TRBD2 (6 bases each). The sequence was obtained from a human donor in good health. The sample taken for sequencing was blood. Here the CDR3 reads CASSPEGGPGQETQYF. Written as DNA, the CDR3 is TGTGCCAGCAGCCCCGAGGGGGGCCCCGGCCAAGAGACCCAGTACTTC.